Below are 29 T cell receptor beta chains sequenced from a single sample in a study of T-cell memory formation after mild COVID-19. TCRdb recomputed calls from the 5' RACE reads with MiXCR, one row per CDR3 protein. The sample has 350,000 to 500,000 distinct CDR3 sequences; roughly 18% are singletons. The sequenced sample consisted of PBMCs or a T cell subset sorted from them (not recorded which). The receptors derive from a man between 18 and 29 years old who had mild COVID-19 (a few samples of this study predate the infection). Cell type and time point are not known.

This clonotype has only one observation. The chain is built from TRBV18 and TRBJ2-7; 10 bases align to TRBD1. CDR1 and CDR2 (germline): KGHSH, LQKENI. The junction had 9 bases not matched to a gene; V was cut back by 3 bases and J by 4 bases. This CDR3 contains 16 residues. CDR3 DNA: TGTGCCAGCTCACCTGTTGGGACAGGGGCCCCATACGAGCAGTACTTC. Amino acids: CASSPVGTGAPYEQYF.

This rearrangement joins TRBV10-1 to TRBJ2-2; D gene unclear. V shed 3 bases and J shed 6 bases, with 5 bases lying between them. The CDR3 contains 12 residues. CDR1 WNHNN and CDR2 SYGVQD come from the germline V gene (reference sequence). CDR3 sequence (DNA): TGCGCCAGCAGTGACGAGGCCGGGGAGCTGTTTTTT. Its protein product is CASSDEAGELFF.

This clonotype was counted only a few times. V usage is TRBV20-1 and J usage is TRBJ1-1, with D possibly being TRBD1 (5 bases). The CDR3 is 15 residues long. The germline CDR1 and CDR2 sequences are DFQATT and SNEGSKA (reference sequence). V was clipped by 0 bases and J by 4 bases, with 15 bases between them. The CDR3, as DNA: TGCAGTGCTAGAGATCTAGTGGGCAGGGTCACTGAAGCTTTCTTT. The encoded protein is CSARDLVGRVTEAFF.

The V gene is TRBV5-1, the J gene TRBJ2-3; D possibly uses TRBD1 or TRBD2 (5 bases each). The CDR3 is made up of 13 amino acids. CDR1 is SGHRS and CDR2 is YFSETQ in the germline V gene. Trimming left V 7 bases short and J 3 bases short, with 12 bases between. CDR3 in DNA: TGCGCCAGCGGAGAGGGGTGGACAGATACGCAGTATTTT. This codes for CASGEGWTDTQYF.

The chain links TRBV7-8 to TRBJ2-3, with 8 positions matching TRBD1. The CDR3 sequence is 13 residues long. The V gene end was trimmed by 7 bases and the J gene end by 6 bases; junction bases not matched to a gene: 6. Germline V gene lookup returns CDR1 SGHVS and CDR2 FQNEAQ. The CDR3 coding sequence is TGTGCCAGCAACTCAGGGGGCGGGGATACGCAGTATTTT. It encodes CASNSGGGDTQYF.

This clonotype was counted only a few times. The V gene is TRBV6-1, the J gene TRBJ1-2, with TRBD1 matching over 9 bases. V lost 5 bases to trimming and J lost 4 bases; unmatched junction nucleotides: 8. The germline V gene has CDR1 MNHNS and CDR2 SASEGT. CDR3 length equals 15 residues. The CDR3 region is CASSIRQGGSYGYTF. The CDR3 DNA sequence: TGTGCCAGCAGTATTCGACAGGGGGGTAGCTATGGCTACACCTTC.

Many counts were recorded for this clonotype. The chain combines TRBV7-3 with TRBJ2-7, with no clear D. Per germline, CDR1 SGHTA and CDR2 FQGTGA. The V end lost 5 bases, the J end lost 7 bases, and 9 bases lay between the germline ends. The CDR3 contains 11 residues. The chain's CDR3 is CASSPGGEQYF. CDR3 nucleotides: TGTGCCAGCAGCCCCGGTGGTGAGCAGTACTTC.

This clonotype was picked up a small number of times. V and J are TRBV9 and TRBJ2-1; 7 bases line up with TRBD1. Germline-derived CDR1 and CDR2 are SGDLS and YYNGEE. The V and J ends lost 0 bases and 9 bases, in that order; junction bases with no gene match: 3. This CDR3 is 13 amino acids long. Here the CDR3 reads CASSVEGGGEQFF. The CDR3 nucleotides are TGTGCCAGCAGCGTAGAAGGGGGCGGTGAGCAGTTCTTC.

This clonotype was recorded a few times. This sequence joins TRBV6-5 and TRBJ2-4; 9 bases line up with TRBD1. V dropped 5 bases and J dropped 2; count of bases not matched to a gene: 7. This CDR3 is 16 amino acids long. Germline CDR1 MNHEY, CDR2 SVGAGI. The CDR3 DNA follows: TGTGCCAGCAGTCACGGACAGGGGAGCACCAAAAACATTCAGTACTTC. Protein: CASSHGQGSTKNIQYF.

The table lists this clonotype with many counts. The chain joins TRBV7-9 to TRBJ2-1; 11 bases match TRBD2. This CDR3 contains 14 residues. After removal of 3 bases from V and 6 bases from J, the junction contained 1 base not matched to a gene. Germline lookup yields CDR1 SEHNR and CDR2 FQNEAQ (reference sequence). The CDR3 here is CASSFSGGANEQFF. CDR3 coding DNA: TGTGCCAGCAGCTTTAGCGGGGGGGCCAATGAGCAGTTCTTC.

Concerning this clonotype: At one end, the junction sequence differs from germline, possibly due to a read error. The gene calls are TRBV20-1 and TRBJ1-6, with TRBD1 identical over 9 bases. The CDR3 contains 14 residues. CDR1 and CDR2 from the germline V gene are DFQATT and SNEGSKA (reference sequence). Here the CDR3 DNA reads TGCATTGCTACCCTAGGGGACAGGGCTCGACCCCTCCACTTT. Protein sequence: CIATLGDRARPLHF.

This clonotype was seen at least ten times. The chain recombines TRBV28 with TRBJ2-1; 11 nucleotides agree with TRBD2. CDR3 length: 16 amino acids. V gave up 5 bases and J gave up 8 bases; unmatched junction bases: 11. Germline lookup yields CDR1 MDHEN and CDR2 SYDVKM. CDR3 sequence: CASSPPPSGGTHEQFF. CDR3 DNA sequence: TGTGCCAGCAGTCCCCCCCCTAGCGGGGGGACCCATGAGCAGTTCTTC.

The chain carries TRBV7-2 and TRBJ2-1, with TRBD2 matching over 9 bases. The CDR3 loop spans 16 amino acids. The V and J ends lost 6 bases and 1 base, in that order; junction bases with no gene match: 7. Germline V gene sequence: CDR1 SGHTA, CDR2 FQGNSA. Here the CDR3 DNA reads TGTGCCAGCAGTTACTCTAGCGGGGAGTCCTACAATGAGCAGTTCTTC. Translated: CASSYSSGESYNEQFF.

The chain employs TRBV20-1 and TRBJ2-7; TRBD1 matches at 7 bases. From germline, CDR1 is DFQATT and CDR2 SNEGSKA (reference sequence). This CDR3 is 14 amino acids long. The trim removed 5 bases at V and 0 bases at J, leaving 7 bases unmatched. The CDR3 loop reads CSAEGGASSYEQYV. CDR3 nucleotide sequence: TGCAGTGCTGAAGGGGGCGCGTCCTCCTACGAGCAGTACGTC.

The genes are TRBV7-9 and TRBJ1-1, with a weak D call TRBD1 (6 bases). CDR1 SEHNR and CDR2 FQNEAQ come from the germline V gene (reference sequence). Trimming shortened V by 6 bases and J by 11 bases, and 13 bases separated the two germline ends. The CDR3 runs 11 residues. CDR3 in DNA: TGTGCCAGCAGTGCCACAGGGTCGGCTTTCTTT. Its translation: CASSATGSAFF.

This clonotype has a single count. The chain is built from TRBV2 and TRBJ2-7; D call uncertain. Trimming pared 7 bases from V and 4 bases from J, leaving 14 bases between. The CDR3 consists of 13 residues. Germline-derived CDR1 and CDR2 are SNHLY and FYNNEI. The CDR3: CASKGAQGYEQYV. The CDR3 DNA reads as TGTGCCAGCAAGGGCGCCCAAGGATACGAGCAGTACGTC.

This CDR3 is CASSLGAGGQPQHF. The CDR3 nucleotides are TGTGCCAGCAGCCTCGGGGCGGGCGGTCAGCCCCAGCATTTT. The rearrangement joins TRBV7-2 to TRBJ1-5; TRBD1 is a possible D gene (5 bases). Trimming took off 5 bases at V and 6 bases at J, with 14 bases between the two ends. The CDR3 covers 14 residues. CDR1 and CDR2 from the germline V gene are SGHTA and FQGNSA. Together with reference TRBV7-2 and TRBJ1-5, the CDR3 gives the full variable domain: GAGVSQSPSNKVTEKGKDVELRCDPISGHTALYWYRQSLGQGLEFLIYFQGNSAPDKSGLPSDRFSAERTGGSVSTLTIQRTQQEDSAVYLCASSLGAGGQPQHFGDGTRLSIL.

The chain carries TRBV4-3 and TRBJ2-7, with D uncertain. The CDR3 has 14 residues. Germline CDR1 reads LGHNA; CDR2 reads YSLEER. V lost 4 bases and J lost 3, with 13 bases in between. CDR3 DNA sequence: TGCGCCAGCAGCCCCAGCGTGGGGTACTACGAGCAGTACTTC. Protein product: CASSPSVGYYEQYF.

The chain has TRBV6-6 and TRBJ2-1; D unresolved. Germline CDR1 and CDR2: MNHNY and SVGAGI (reference sequence). The CDR3 is 13 residues long. V lost 8 bases, J lost 0 bases, and 8 bases lay in between. As DNA, the CDR3 is TGTGCCAGCGTTCAAAGCTCCTACAATGAGCAGTTCTTC. Translation gives CASVQSSYNEQFF.

The V gene is TRBV10-3, the J gene TRBJ1-1, with D possibly TRBD1 on 6 matching bases. CDR1 and CDR2 (germline): ENHRY, SYGVKD. V was shortened by 4 bases and J by 4 bases, with 10 bases between the two germline ends. This CDR3 has 13 residues. CDR3 nucleotide sequence: TGTGCCATCAGTGGGTTAGGGGGCACTGAAGCTTTCTTT. Translating it yields CAISGLGGTEAFF.

The V gene is TRBV29-1, the J gene TRBJ2-7, with a possible D match to TRBD2 (5 bases). Trimming shortened V by 7 bases and J by 7 bases, and 20 bases separated the two germline ends. This CDR3 has 13 residues. In germline, CDR1 is SQVTM, CDR2 ANQGSEA. The DNA of the CDR3 is TGCAGCGCCGTAGCACGCCCGTCGGGGGAGCAGTACTTC. Residues: CSAVARPSGEQYF.

The chain employs TRBV7-6 and TRBJ2-7, with a possible D match to TRBD1 (6 bases). Between the trimmed V and J ends, which lost 3 bases and 3 bases, there was a span of 18 bases. Germline values: CDR1 SGHVS, CDR2 FNYEAQ. CDR3 length: 16 amino acids. The CDR3 spells CASSLGVPGQDYEQYF. In DNA, the CDR3 is TGTGCCAGCAGCTTGGGCGTACCGGGACAAGACTACGAGCAGTACTTC.

The chain combines TRBV7-2 with TRBJ2-3; D gene unclear. V lost 5 bases to trimming and J lost 7 bases, with 16 bases between them. Per germline, CDR1 SGHTA and CDR2 FQGNSA. The CDR3 covers 14 residues. The CDR3 nucleotides are TGTGCCAGCAGCCCCGGGTCCGGCGGCCATACGCAGTATTTT. This sequence encodes CASSPGSGGHTQYF.

This clonotype was picked up a small number of times. The gene calls are TRBV29-1 and TRBJ1-6; possibly TRBD1 for D (6 bases). Per the germline V gene, CDR1 is SQVTM and CDR2 is ANQGSEA. CDR3 length: 13 residues. V lost 7 bases, J lost 7 bases, and 14 bases lay in between. The CDR3 is CSAGEGGNSPLHF. CDR3 DNA: TGCAGCGCCGGAGAGGGGGGAAATTCACCCCTCCACTTT. Supplemented by reference TRBV29-1 and TRBJ1-6, the full variable domain reads SAVISQKPSRDICQRGTSLTIQCQVDSQVTMMFWYRQQPGQSLTLIATANQGSEATYESGFVIDKFPISRPNLTFSTLTVSNMSPEDSSIYLCSAGEGGNSPLHFGNGTRLTVT.

The J gene is TRBJ1-2, the V gene TRBV2; D is undetermined. V shed 0 bases and J shed 3 bases, with 11 bases lying between them. The CDR3 is made up of 15 amino acids. Germline assignment: CDR1 SNHLY and CDR2 FYNNEI. Here the CDR3 DNA reads TGTGCCAGCAGTGAAGCGCTTCCGTCAGACTATGGCTACACCTTC. Encoded protein: CASSEALPSDYGYTF.

This clonotype has a count of ten or more. The chain carries TRBV7-2 and TRBJ1-2; 7 bases match TRBD1. In germline, CDR1 is SGHTA, CDR2 FQGNSA. Trimming cost V 2 bases and J 8 bases; bases outside gene matches: 8. The CDR3 loop spans 14 amino acids. The CDR3: CASSLNEGAYGYTF. DNA for the CDR3: TGTGCCAGCAGCTTAAATGAGGGGGCGTACGGCTACACCTTC. Full variable domain (rest looked up from reference TRBV7-2 and TRBJ1-2): GAGVSQSPSNKVTEKGKDVELRCDPISGHTALYWYRQSLGQGLEFLIYFQGNSAPDKSGLPSDRFSAERTGGSVSTLTIQRTQQEDSAVYLCASSLNEGAYGYTFGSGTRLTVV.

This sequence joins TRBV20-1 and TRBJ2-1; no reliable D call. The germline V gene encodes CDR1 DFQATT and CDR2 SNEGSKA (reference sequence). V was cut by 2 bases and J by 0 bases, with 20 bases left in between. The CDR3 extends over 18 amino acids. The CDR3 is CSARRDRAFPSSYNEQFF. The CDR3 coding sequence is TGCAGTGCTAGAAGAGACCGAGCCTTTCCCAGCTCCTACAATGAGCAGTTCTTC.

The sample holds many counts of this clonotype. V usage is TRBV4-2 and J usage is TRBJ2-3; D ambiguous. From germline, CDR1 is LGHNA and CDR2 YNFKEQ. V was cut by 4 bases and J by 4 bases, with 6 bases left in between. The CDR3 consists of 12 residues. The CDR3: CASSRAADTQYF. CDR3 DNA sequence: TGTGCCAGCAGCCGAGCCGCAGATACGCAGTATTTT.

Only a few counts were recorded for this clonotype. This chain connects TRBV5-1 to TRBJ2-1, with 10 bases lining up with TRBD1. Germline values: CDR1 SGHRS, CDR2 YFSETQ. The CDR3 spans 15 residues. Losses at the gene ends were 3 bases for V and 2 bases for J; bases not matched to a gene: 2. CDR3 sequence (DNA): TGCGCCAGCAGCTGGGACAGGGGAGCCTACAATGAGCAGTTCTTC. Protein sequence: CASSWDRGAYNEQFF. Looking up the rest from reference TRBV5-1 and TRBJ2-1 gives the full variable domain: KAGVTQTPRYLIKTRGQQVTLSCSPISGHRSVSWYQQTPGQGLQFLFEYFSETQRNKGNFPGRFSGRQFSNSRSEMNVSTLELGDSALYLCASSWDRGAYNEQFFGPGTRLTVL.